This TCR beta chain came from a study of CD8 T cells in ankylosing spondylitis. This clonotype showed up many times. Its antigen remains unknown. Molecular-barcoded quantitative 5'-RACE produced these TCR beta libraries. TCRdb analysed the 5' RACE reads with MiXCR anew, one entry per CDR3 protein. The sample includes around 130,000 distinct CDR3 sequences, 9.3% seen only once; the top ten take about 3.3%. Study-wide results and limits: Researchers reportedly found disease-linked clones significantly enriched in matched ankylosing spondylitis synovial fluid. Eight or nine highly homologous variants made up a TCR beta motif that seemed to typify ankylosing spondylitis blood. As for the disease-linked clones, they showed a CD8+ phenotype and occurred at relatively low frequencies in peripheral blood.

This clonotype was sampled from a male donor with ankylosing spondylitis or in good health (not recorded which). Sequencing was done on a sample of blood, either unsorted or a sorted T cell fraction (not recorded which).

The CDR3 coding sequence is TGCAGTGCTAGAGATTGGCTAGCGGGATTGAACGAGCAGTACTTC. Its translation is CSARDWLAGLNEQYF. V usage is TRBV20-1 and J usage is TRBJ2-7; the match to TRBD2 covers 9 bases. CDR1 is DFQATT, CDR2 SNEGSKA, per germline (reference sequence). The CDR3 covers 15 residues. Germline trimming cut 0 bases from V and 5 bases from J; bases unmatched to any gene: 8.